These T cell receptor beta chains were read from a single sample in a study of a mutant IDH1 vaccine in newly diagnosed glioma. The antigens of these receptors remain unknown. Measured with immunoSEQ multiplex PCR; TCRdb has only the in-frame clones, and not every one. The sample records about 38,000 clones, around three quarters being singletons. Sequencing used PBMCs, obtained from a glioma patient whose treatment included an IDH1 peptide vaccine. The receptors were sampled from a man in his forties with glioma. Each CDR3 is given with its conserved first and last residue. Where a row states a size, it is once, few, many or the class of an expanded clone; other rows omit it.

CASSPGLRGWYDEKLFF | TRBJ1-4 | TRBV5-1 | NA
CASSPTGNEQFF | TRBJ2-1 | TRBV7-9 | NA
CASSLASAFQETQYF | TRBJ2-5 | TRBV5-1 | NA
CASSVPSGGAAGELFF | TRBJ2-2 | TRBV2 | NA
CASSSPGQSNSNQPQHF | TRBJ1-5 | TRBV19 | once
CASSQGLGKNIQYF | TRBJ2-4 | TRBV4-1 | few
CASSEEHSGANVLTF | TRBJ2-6 | TRBV6-1 | NA
CASSSQGNQPQHF | TRBJ1-5 | TRBV7-9 | NA
CASSLPPGQHSTDTQYF | TRBJ2-3 | TRBV5-4 | NA
CASTGSYEQYF | TRBJ2-7 | TRBV7-8 | NA
CASSDQAYGYTF | TRBJ1-2 | TRBV5-1 | NA
CASSRQPPNTEAFF | TRBJ1-1 | TRBV5-4 | NA
CASSLGSGSEQYF | TRBJ2-7 | TRBV13 | NA
CASSEEAGGTDTQYF | TRBJ2-3 | TRBV6-1 | NA
CASSYVDRGEAFF | TRBJ1-1 | TRBV6-5 | NA
CASSDGAAGGQETQYF | TRBJ2-5 | TRBV5-1 | once
CASSQEPAGTGEQYF | TRBJ2-7 | TRBV4-2 | NA